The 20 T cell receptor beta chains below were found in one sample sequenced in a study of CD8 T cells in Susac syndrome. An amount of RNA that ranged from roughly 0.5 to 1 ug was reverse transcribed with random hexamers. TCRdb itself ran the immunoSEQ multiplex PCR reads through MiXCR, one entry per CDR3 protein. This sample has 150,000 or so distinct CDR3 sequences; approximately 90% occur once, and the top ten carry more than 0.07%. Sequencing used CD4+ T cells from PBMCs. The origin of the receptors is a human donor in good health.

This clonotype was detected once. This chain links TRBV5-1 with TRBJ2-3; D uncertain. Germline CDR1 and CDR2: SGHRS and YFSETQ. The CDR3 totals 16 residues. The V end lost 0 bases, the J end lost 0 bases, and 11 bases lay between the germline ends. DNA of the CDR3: TGCGCCAGCAGCTTGGCAGGCCTTACTAGCACAGATACGCAGTATTTT. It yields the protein CASSLAGLTSTDTQYF.

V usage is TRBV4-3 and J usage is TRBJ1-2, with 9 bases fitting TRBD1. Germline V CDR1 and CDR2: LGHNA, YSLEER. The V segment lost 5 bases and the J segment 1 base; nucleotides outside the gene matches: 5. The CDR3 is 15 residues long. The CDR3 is CASSNPGQGNYGYTF. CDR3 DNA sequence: TGCGCCAGCAGCAACCCGGGACAGGGTAACTATGGCTACACCTTC.

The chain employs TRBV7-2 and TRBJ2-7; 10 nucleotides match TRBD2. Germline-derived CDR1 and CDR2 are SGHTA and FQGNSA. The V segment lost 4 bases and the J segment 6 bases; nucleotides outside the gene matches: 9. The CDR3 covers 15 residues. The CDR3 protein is CASSSRRLAGVEQYF. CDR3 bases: TGTGCCAGCAGCTCTCGGCGGCTAGCGGGGGTCGAGCAGTACTTC.

The CDR3 reads CASSLGRTRTDTQYF. CDR3 bases: TGTGCCAGCAGCTTGGGACGGACACGCACAGATACGCAGTATTTT. The chain couples TRBV5-4 to TRBJ2-3; a possible D gene is TRBD1 (5 bases). CDR3 length equals 15 residues. Germline CDR1 is SGHNT and CDR2 is YYREEE (reference sequence). V gave up 0 bases and J gave up 1 base, with 9 bases separating them.

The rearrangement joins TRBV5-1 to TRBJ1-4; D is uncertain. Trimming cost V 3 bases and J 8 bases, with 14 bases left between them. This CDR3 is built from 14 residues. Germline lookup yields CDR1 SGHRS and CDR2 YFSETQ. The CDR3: CASSSFGVEEKLFF. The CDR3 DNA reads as TGCGCCAGCAGCTCGTTTGGGGTAGAAGAAAAACTGTTTTTT.

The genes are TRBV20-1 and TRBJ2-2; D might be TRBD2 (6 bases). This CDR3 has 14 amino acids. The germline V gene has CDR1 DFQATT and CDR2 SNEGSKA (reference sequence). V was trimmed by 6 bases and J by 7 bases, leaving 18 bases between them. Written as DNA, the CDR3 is TGCAGTGCCCCCCGGGGCGGGACGGGCGGGGAGCTGTTTTTT. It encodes CSAPRGGTGGELFF.

CDR3 residues: CSVEDLRGPGETQYF. The CDR3 nucleotides read TGCAGCGTTGAAGATCTGAGGGGGCCTGGAGAGACCCAGTACTTC. The J gene is TRBJ2-5, the V gene TRBV29-1; 7 bases map to TRBD1. The V gene's germline CDR1 is SQVTM and CDR2 ANQGSEA. V was pared by 0 bases and J by 4 bases, with 8 bases of the junction left unmatched. This CDR3 spans 15 amino acids.

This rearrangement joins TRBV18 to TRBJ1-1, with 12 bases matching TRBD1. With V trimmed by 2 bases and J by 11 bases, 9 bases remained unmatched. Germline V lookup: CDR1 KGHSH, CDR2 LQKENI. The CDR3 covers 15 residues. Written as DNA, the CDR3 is TGTGCCAGCTCACCAGCTCCGGGACAGGGGGCAGGCGCTTTCTTT. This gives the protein CASSPAPGQGAGAFF.

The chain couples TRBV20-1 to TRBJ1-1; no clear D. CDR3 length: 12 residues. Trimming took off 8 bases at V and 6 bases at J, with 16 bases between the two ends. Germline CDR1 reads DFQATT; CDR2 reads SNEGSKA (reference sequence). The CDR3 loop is CSPGGDKAEAFF. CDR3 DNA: TGCAGTCCAGGCGGAGATAAGGCTGAAGCTTTCTTT.

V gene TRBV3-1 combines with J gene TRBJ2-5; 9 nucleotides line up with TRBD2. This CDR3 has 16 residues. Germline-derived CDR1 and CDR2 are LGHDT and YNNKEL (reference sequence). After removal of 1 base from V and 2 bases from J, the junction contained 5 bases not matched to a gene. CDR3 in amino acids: CASSQGLAGGQETQYF. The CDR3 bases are TGTGCCAGCAGCCAAGGTCTCGCGGGGGGGCAAGAGACCCAGTACTTC.

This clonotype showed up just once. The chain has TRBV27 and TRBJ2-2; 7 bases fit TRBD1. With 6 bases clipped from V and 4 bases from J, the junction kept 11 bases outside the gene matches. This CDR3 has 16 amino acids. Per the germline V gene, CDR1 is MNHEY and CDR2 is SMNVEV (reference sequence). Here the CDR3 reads CASRRYRDSFTGELFF. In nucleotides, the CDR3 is TGTGCCAGCAGGCGATACCGGGACAGCTTCACCGGGGAGCTGTTTTTT.

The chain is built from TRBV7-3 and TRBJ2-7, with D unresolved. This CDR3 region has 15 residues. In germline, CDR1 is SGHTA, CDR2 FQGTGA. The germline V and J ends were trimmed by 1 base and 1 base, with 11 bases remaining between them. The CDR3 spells CASSLKPNPSYEQYF. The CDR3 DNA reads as TGTGCCAGCAGCTTAAAGCCTAATCCGTCCTACGAGCAGTACTTC.

CDR3 region: CASSTRTSPETQYF. As DNA, the CDR3 is TGTGCCAGCAGCACGCGGACATCACCGGAGACCCAGTACTTC. This chain joins TRBV5-4 and TRBJ2-5; D is perhaps TRBD1 (5 bases). The CDR3 spans 14 residues. Trimming removed 4 bases at V and 5 bases at J, with 15 bases between. Germline CDR1 reads SGHNT; CDR2 reads YYREEE (reference sequence).

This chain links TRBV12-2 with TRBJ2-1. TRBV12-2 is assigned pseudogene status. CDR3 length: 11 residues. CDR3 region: CASRLGSRPFF. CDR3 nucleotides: TGTGCAAGTCGCTTAGGCAGCCGGCCGTTCTTC.

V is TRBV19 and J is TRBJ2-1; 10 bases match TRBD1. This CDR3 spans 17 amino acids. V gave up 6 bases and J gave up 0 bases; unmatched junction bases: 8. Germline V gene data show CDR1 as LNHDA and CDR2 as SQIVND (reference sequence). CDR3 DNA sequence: TGTGCCAGTAGGCCGGGACAGGGGAAGCCCTCCTACAATGAGCAGTTCTTC. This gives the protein CASRPGQGKPSYNEQFF.

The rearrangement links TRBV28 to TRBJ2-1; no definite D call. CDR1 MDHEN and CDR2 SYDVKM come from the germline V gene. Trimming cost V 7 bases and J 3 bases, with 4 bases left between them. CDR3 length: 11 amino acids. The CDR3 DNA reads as TGTGCCAGCACCGACTACAATGAGCAGTTCTTC. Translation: CASTDYNEQFF. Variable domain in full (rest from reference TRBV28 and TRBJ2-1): DVKVTQSSRYLVKRTGEKVFLECVQDMDHENMFWYRQDPGLGLRLIYFSYDVKMKEKGDIPEGYSVSREKKERFSLILESASTNQTSMYLCASTDYNEQFFGPGTRLTVL.

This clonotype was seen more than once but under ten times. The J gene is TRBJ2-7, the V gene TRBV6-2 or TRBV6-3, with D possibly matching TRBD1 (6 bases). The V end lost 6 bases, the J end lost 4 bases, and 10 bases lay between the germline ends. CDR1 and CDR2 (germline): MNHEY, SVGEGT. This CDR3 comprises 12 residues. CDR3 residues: CASRDGQYEQYF. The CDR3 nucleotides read TGTGCCAGCAGAGATGGACAGTACGAGCAGTACTTC.

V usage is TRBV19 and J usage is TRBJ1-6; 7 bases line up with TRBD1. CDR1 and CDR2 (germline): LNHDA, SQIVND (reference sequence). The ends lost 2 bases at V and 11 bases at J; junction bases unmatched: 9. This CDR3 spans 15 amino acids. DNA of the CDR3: TGTGCCAGTAGTATAATGGGACAGCCTCTGCCACCCCTCCACTTT. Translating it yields CASSIMGQPLPPLHF.

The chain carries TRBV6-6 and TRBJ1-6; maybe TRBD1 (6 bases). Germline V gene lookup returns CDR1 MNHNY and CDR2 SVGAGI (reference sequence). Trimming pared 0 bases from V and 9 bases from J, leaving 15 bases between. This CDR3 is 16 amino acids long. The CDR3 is CASSYSIYGGFSPLHF. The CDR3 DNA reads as TGTGCCAGCAGTTACTCGATATACGGGGGCTTTTCACCCCTCCACTTT.

CDR3 nucleotide sequence: TGTGCCAGCAGTGGGGTGGGGTATAGCTACGAGCAGTACTTC. This codes for CASSGVGYSYEQYF. The chain carries TRBV25-1 and TRBJ2-7; D is unresolved. The germline V gene has CDR1 MGHDK and CDR2 SYGVNS. The CDR3 sequence is 14 residues long. V was clipped by 4 bases and J by 3 bases, with 13 bases between them.